This entry concerns a single TCR beta chain. This sample was included in a study of blood T cell repertoires in COVID-19. Across the study: Spain, Italy and the United States supplied samples that represented acute and convalescent COVID-19. In each case, the material was cDNA or gDNA derived from T cells, B-cell-depleted T cells, or PBMCs.

Original data processing: Amplification of reference gene primers was used by the study to estimate nucleated cell counts. Sequencing was performed with immunoSEQ multiplex PCR; in TCRdb, only in-frame clones are kept and a portion is missing. V and J calls and clone size follow that table, whereas D and trimming were derived from the DNA. The table has approximately 250,000 clones, roughly 83% seen once. V lost 5 bases, J lost 0 bases, and 8 bases lay in between. Germline-derived CDR1 and CDR2 are SNHLY and FYNNEI. There are 13 residues in the CDR3. The material sequenced was peripheral blood. This receptor was obtained from a man aged 55 to 70 who had recovered from COVID-19. The chain carries TRBV2 and TRBJ2-7; TRBD2 might be the D (5 bases). CDR3 nucleotide sequence: TGTGCCAGCAGTTTTCGGGACTCCTACGAGCAGTACTTC. It codes for CASSFRDSYEQYF.